These T cell receptor beta chains were read from a single sample in a study of neurological immune-mediated disorders. A single record per CDR3 protein comes from TCRdb applying MiXCR to the 5' RACE reads. The sample holds around 71,000 distinct CDR3 sequences, roughly an eighth seen once. The sample comprised PBMCs. Receptors originate from a female donor with HTLV-1-associated myelopathy (HAM/TSP). Both conserved end residues are part of each CDR3. Fields, in order: clone size, J gene, CDR3 length, D gene, V gene, CDR3 DNA, CDR3 protein. A D gene is named only where the DNA matches it firmly. Clone size, where shown, is once, few, many, or a class for clones that have expanded.

many | TRBJ1-5 | 13 | . | TRBV28 | TGTGCCAGCCTACATCTTAGCAATCAGCCCCAGCATTTT | CASLHLSNQPQHF
. | TRBJ2-3 | 15 | . | TRBV11-3 | TGTGCCAGCAGCAAGGGCAGGGGTTCGACAGATACGCAGTATTTT | CASSKGRGSTDTQYF
many | TRBJ2-2 | 14 | TRBD2 | TRBV5-1 | TGCGCCAGCAGCTTGGGACTAGCAATCGGGGAGCTGTTTTTT | CASSLGLAIGELFF
many | TRBJ2-1 | 13 | TRBD1 | TRBV7-9 | TGTGCCATCAAGAGGGACAGACTCCAAGAGCAGTTCTTC | CAIKRDRLQEQFF
many | TRBJ2-1 | 15 | . | TRBV20-1 | TGCAGTGCTAGAGGGCGCTGGGGGGCGGACAATGAGCAGTTCTTC | CSARGRWGADNEQFF
many | TRBJ2-1 | 14 | . | TRBV20-1 | TGCAGTGCTGAATCCCGGGCGGTATACAATGAGCAGTTCTTC | CSAESRAVYNEQFF
many | TRBJ2-5 | 13 | . | TRBV6-6 | TGTGCCAGCAGTACACAGGGTAAAGAGACCCAGTACTTC | CASSTQGKETQYF
many | TRBJ2-3 | 14 | TRBD1 | TRBV10-3 | TGTGCCATCAATCCAGGGGGTTTGGTCGATACGCAGTATTTT | CAINPGGLVDTQYF
. | TRBJ2-3 | 14 | . | TRBV4-1 | TGCGCCAGCAGCCAAGAAAGACGAGCAGATACGCAGTATTTT | CASSQERRADTQYF
many | TRBJ2-3 | 16 | . | TRBV5-1 | TGCGCCAGCAGCTTGGTTGGGGAAGGGGGCACAGATACGCAGTATTTT | CASSLVGEGGTDTQYF
many | TRBJ2-1 | 17 | . | TRBV5-1 | TGCGCCAGCAGCACTGGGACTTCCCCTTGGCTCCGGAGTGAGCAGTTCTTC | CASSTGTSPWLRSEQFF
many | TRBJ2-3 | 12 | . | TRBV28 | TGTGCCAGCAGTTGGGGAAAAGATACGCAGTATTTT | CASSWGKDTQYF
once | TRBJ1-4 | 12 | . | TRBV7-8 | TGTGCCAGCAGCTGGGAGGGAGAAAAACTGTTTTTT | CASSWEGEKLFF
many | TRBJ2-2 | 12 | . | TRBV9 | TGTGCCAGCAGCGTACGCGCCGGGGAGCTGTTTTTT | CASSVRAGELFF
many | TRBJ1-1 | 13 | . | TRBV5-5 | TGTGCCAGCAGCCCGAGGTTGAACACTGAAGCTTTCTTT | CASSPRLNTEAFF
many | TRBJ2-7 | 15 | TRBD1 | TRBV12-5 | TGTGCTAGTGGTTTGTCCCGGACAGGGGGCTACGAGCAGTACTTC | CASGLSRTGGYEQYF
many | TRBJ2-7 | 14 | . | TRBV5-1 | TGCGCCAGCAGCTTGTCGGTCAGAACCTACGAGCAGTACTTC | CASSLSVRTYEQYF
many | TRBJ2-1 | 14 | TRBD2 | TRBV5-1 | TGCGCCAGCAGTTTAGCGGGGGAATACAATGAGCAGTTCTTC | CASSLAGEYNEQFF
. | TRBJ2-3 | 16 | TRBD1 | TRBV20-1 | TGCAGTGCGGTCCCCGGGACAGGACCTAGCACAGATACGCAGTATTTT | CSAVPGTGPSTDTQYF
many | TRBJ2-5 | 14 | TRBD2 | TRBV20-1 | TGCAGTGCGGGGACTAGCGTATTCCAAGAGACCCAGTACTTC | CSAGTSVFQETQYF
. | TRBJ2-1 | 17 | TRBD2 | TRBV20-1 | TGCAGTGCCCAAGGGACTAGCGGGGGGAATTCGTACTATGAGCAGTTCTTC | CSAQGTSGGNSYYEQFF
many | TRBJ2-5 | 15 | . | TRBV7-2 | TGTGCCAGCAGCTTAGTCGATATAAGACAAGAGACCCAGTACTTC | CASSLVDIRQETQYF
many | TRBJ2-2 | 15 | . | TRBV7-9 | TGTGCCAGCAGCCCAGACAGACCGAACACCGGGGAGCTGTTTTTT | CASSPDRPNTGELFF
many | TRBJ2-1 | 12 | . | TRBV12-3/TRBV12-4 | TGTGCCAGCAGTGGGACCTACAATGAGCAGTTCTTC | CASSGTYNEQFF
many | TRBJ2-1 | 19 | TRBD2 | TRBV5-1 | TGCGCCAGCAACACGGGACTAGCGGGGGGGCGCCGTGCGTACAATGAGCAGTTCTTC | CASNTGLAGGRRAYNEQFF
many | TRBJ2-7 | 12 | . | TRBV5-6 | TGTGCCAGCAGCCCCGGGAGCTACGAGCAGTACTTC | CASSPGSYEQYF
many | TRBJ2-5 | 11 | . | TRBV5-1 | TGCGCCAGCATGCAGCAAGAGACCCAGTACTTC | CASMQQETQYF
many | TRBJ1-5 | 15 | . | TRBV4-1 | TGCGCCAGCAGCCAAGATCGGCAGGGGCACCAGGCCCAGCATTTT | CASSQDRQGHQAQHF
many | TRBJ2-5 | 15 | . | TRBV5-1 | TGCGCCAGCAGCCCAGGGTCGGCGGGGCAAGAGACCCAGTACTTC | CASSPGSAGQETQYF
. | TRBJ1-1 | 13 | . | TRBV18 | TGTGCCAGCTCACCTGGGCTGGACTTTGAAGCTTTCTTT | CASSPGLDFEAFF
many | TRBJ1-5 | 15 | . | TRBV12-3/TRBV12-4 | TGTGCCAGCAGGGCCCGATTGGAGAGCAATCAGCCCCAGCATTTT | CASRARLESNQPQHF
many | TRBJ2-7 | 14 | TRBD1 | TRBV5-1 | TGCGCCAGCAGCGCCGGACAGGCAACGTACGAGCAGTACTTC | CASSAGQATYEQYF
many | TRBJ2-1 | 15 | TRBD2 | TRBV7-8 | TGTGCCAGCAGCTTAGGAGCGGGGGGGCTGGATGAGCAGTTCTTC | CASSLGAGGLDEQFF
many | TRBJ2-2 | 15 | TRBD2 | TRBV28 | TGTGCCAGCAGTCCGGGACTAGCAGACCACGGGGAGCTGTTTTTT | CASSPGLADHGELFF
many | TRBJ2-4 | 15 | . | TRBV7-2 | TGTGCCAGCAGCGAACAGGGTGAGGCCAAAAACATTCAGTACTTC | CASSEQGEAKNIQYF
few | TRBJ2-7 | 16 | . | TRBV5-1 | TGCGCCAGCAGGCCCACTAGTACGCGCTTTTCCTACGAGCAGTACTTC | CASRPTSTRFSYEQYF
many | TRBJ2-7 | 16 | TRBD2 | TRBV28 | TGTGCCAGCAGGCTGGAAAGCGGGGGGGGCTCCTACGAGCAGTACTTC | CASRLESGGGSYEQYF
many | TRBJ2-7 | 14 | . | TRBV12-3/TRBV12-4 | TGTGCCAGCAGTCAACTACTTGCCCCCTACGAGCAGTACTTC | CASSQLLAPYEQYF
. | TRBJ2-4 | 15 | . | TRBV12-3/TRBV12-4 | TGTGCCAGCAGTTTAATGGCTAGTCCAAAAAACATTCGGTACTTC | CASSLMASPKNIRYF
many | TRBJ2-5 | 15 | TRBD2 | TRBV7-2 | TGTGCCAGCAGTCCGGTAGCGGGGGGTCGGGGGACCCAGTACTTC | CASSPVAGGRGTQYF
many | TRBJ2-5 | 16 | . | TRBV20-1 | TGCAGTGCTAGAGTCCCCGTGAGGGCGGGTTGGGAGACCCAGTACTTC | CSARVPVRAGWETQYF
many | TRBJ2-5 | 15 | TRBD2 | TRBV29-1 | TGCAGCGCCGGGGCCGGGGGGTTAAGCCAAGAGACCCAGTACTTC | CSAGAGGLSQETQYF
once | TRBJ2-3 | 17 | TRBD2 | TRBV7-2 | TGTGCCAGCAGCTTTCTTTCGAGCGGGGGGCGAGCAGATACGCAGTATTTT | CASSFLSSGGRADTQYF
many | TRBJ2-3 | 18 | TRBD2 | TRBV28 | TGTGCCAGCAGTCCGTCCCGGACTAGCGGGGCTTACACAGATACGCAGTATTTT | CASSPSRTSGAYTDTQYF
many | TRBJ2-7 | 14 | . | TRBV6-6 | TGTGCCAGCAGGCCGAGGACACCCTCCTACGAGCAGTACTTC | CASRPRTPSYEQYF
. | TRBJ2-7 | 16 | TRBD1 | TRBV5-1 | TGCGCCAGCCGCTTAGACCGGACAGGGAATTGGAACGAGCAGTACTTC | CASRLDRTGNWNEQYF
many | TRBJ1-4 | 13 | TRBD1 | TRBV12-5 | TGTGCTAGTGGTTTGGGACAGGGAGGAAAACTGTTTTTT | CASGLGQGGKLFF
many | TRBJ2-4 | 15 | TRBD2 | TRBV5-1 | TGCGCCAGCAGCTTGTCGGCCCGGGGGGATAACATTCAGTACTTC | CASSLSARGDNIQYF